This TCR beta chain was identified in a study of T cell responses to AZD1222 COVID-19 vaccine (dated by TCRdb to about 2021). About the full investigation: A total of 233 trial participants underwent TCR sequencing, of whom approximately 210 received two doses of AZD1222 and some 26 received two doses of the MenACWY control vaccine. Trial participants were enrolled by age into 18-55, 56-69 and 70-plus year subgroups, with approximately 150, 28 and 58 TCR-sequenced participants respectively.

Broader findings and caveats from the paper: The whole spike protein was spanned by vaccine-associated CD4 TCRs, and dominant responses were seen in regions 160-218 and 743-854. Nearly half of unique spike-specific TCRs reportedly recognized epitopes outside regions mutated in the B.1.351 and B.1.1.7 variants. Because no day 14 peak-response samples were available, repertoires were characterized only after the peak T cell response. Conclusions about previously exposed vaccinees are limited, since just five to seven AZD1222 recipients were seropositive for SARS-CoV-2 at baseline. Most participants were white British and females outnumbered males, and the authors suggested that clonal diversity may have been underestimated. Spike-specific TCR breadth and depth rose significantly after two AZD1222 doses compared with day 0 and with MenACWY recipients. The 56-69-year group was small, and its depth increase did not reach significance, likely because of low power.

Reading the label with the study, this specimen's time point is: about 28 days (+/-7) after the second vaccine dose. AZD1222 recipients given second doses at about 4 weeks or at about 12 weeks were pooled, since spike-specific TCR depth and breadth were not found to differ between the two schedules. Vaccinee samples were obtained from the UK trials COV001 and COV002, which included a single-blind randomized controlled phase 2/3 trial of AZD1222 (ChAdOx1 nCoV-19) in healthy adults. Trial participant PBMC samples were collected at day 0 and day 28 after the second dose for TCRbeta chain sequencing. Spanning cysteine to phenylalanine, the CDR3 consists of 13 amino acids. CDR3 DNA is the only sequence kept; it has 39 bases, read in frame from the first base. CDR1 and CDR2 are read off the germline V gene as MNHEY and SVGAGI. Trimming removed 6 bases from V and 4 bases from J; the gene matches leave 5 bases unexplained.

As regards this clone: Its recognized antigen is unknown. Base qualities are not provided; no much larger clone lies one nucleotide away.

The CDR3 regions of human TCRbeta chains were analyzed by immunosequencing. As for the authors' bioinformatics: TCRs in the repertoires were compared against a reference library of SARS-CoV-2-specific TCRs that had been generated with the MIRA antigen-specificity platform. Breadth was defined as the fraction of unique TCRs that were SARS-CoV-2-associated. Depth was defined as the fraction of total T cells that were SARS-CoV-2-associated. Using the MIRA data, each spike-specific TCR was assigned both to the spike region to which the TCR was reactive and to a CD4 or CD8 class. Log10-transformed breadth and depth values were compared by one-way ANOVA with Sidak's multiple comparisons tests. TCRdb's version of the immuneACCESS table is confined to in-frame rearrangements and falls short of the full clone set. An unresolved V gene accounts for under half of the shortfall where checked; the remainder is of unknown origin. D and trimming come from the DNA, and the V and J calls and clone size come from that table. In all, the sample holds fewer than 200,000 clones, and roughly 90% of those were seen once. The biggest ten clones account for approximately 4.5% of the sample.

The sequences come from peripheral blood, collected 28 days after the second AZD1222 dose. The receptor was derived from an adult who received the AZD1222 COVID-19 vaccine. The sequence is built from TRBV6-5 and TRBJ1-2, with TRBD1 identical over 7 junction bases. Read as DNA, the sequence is TGTGCCAGCAGCTCAGGGGGGGCCTATGGCTACACCTTC. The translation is CASSSGGAYGYTF.